The 23 T cell receptor beta chains given below trace back to one sample, sequenced in a study of OX40 agonist ivuxolimab in advanced cancers. The repertoire was sequenced with immunoSEQ multiplex PCR; TCRdb's copy has only in-frame clones and lacks some. In the table there are approximately 80,000 clones, about 89% of which are singletons. The sample here was CD4+ or CD8+ T cells sorted from blood, taken in a trial of the OX40 agonist ivuxolimab. All receptors derive from an adult with an advanced solid tumor such as melanoma, head and neck, liver or kidney cancer.

The rearrangement joins TRBV28 to TRBJ2-7, with 8 bases that match TRBD1. The length of the CDR3 is 13 residues. The germline CDR1 and CDR2 sequences are MDHEN and SYDVKM. The trim removed 7 bases at V and 1 base at J, leaving 3 bases unmatched. The CDR3, as DNA: TGTGCCAGCACACAGGGGGAGTCCTACGAGCAGTACTTC. It yields the protein CASTQGESYEQYF.

CDR3 DNA: TGTGCCAGCAGCTGGGGACAGGGCAATTTGGGAGGCTACACCTTC. The encoded protein is CASSWGQGNLGGYTF. The chain recombines TRBV5-6 with TRBJ1-2; TRBD1 matches 9 bases. CDR1 and CDR2 from the germline V gene are SGHDT and YYEEEE. The CDR3 consists of 15 residues. Trimming removed 3 bases from V and 8 bases from J; junction bases left unmatched: 11.

The sample holds one count of this clone. This rearrangement joins TRBV6-6 to TRBJ1-1; 9 bases align to TRBD1. Germline trimming cut 6 bases from V and 10 bases from J; bases unmatched to any gene: 15. The CDR3 runs 15 residues. Germline CDR1 MNHNY, CDR2 SVGAGI (reference sequence). The DNA for the CDR3 is TGTGCCAGCAGGCCTGACCTGGGACAGGGTCTAGGAGCTTTCTTT. Residues: CASRPDLGQGLGAFF.

The rearrangement joins TRBV13 to TRBJ1-6; D perhaps matches TRBD1 (5 bases). CDR1 is PRHDT, CDR2 FYEKMQ, per germline (reference sequence). Trimming removed 3 bases from V and 9 bases from J, with 6 bases in between. CDR3 size: 12 residues. The CDR3 sequence: CASSFQGSPLHF. CDR3 DNA: TGTGCCAGCAGCTTTCAGGGTTCACCCCTCCACTTT.

This clone is a singleton in its sample. The chain is built from TRBV9 and TRBJ1-1; 8 positions agree with TRBD1. V was clipped by 6 bases and J by 6 bases; unmatched bases: 19. CDR1 and CDR2 (germline): SGDLS, YYNGEE. CDR3 size: 17 residues. The CDR3 loop reads CASTGKKDREGVPEAFF. DNA for the CDR3: TGTGCCAGCACCGGGAAAAAGGACAGGGAGGGAGTTCCTGAAGCTTTCTTT.

The chain recombines TRBV6-5 with TRBJ2-1; 7 bases map to TRBD2. The CDR3 spans 15 residues. The germline V gene encodes CDR1 MNHEY and CDR2 SVGAGI. Losses at the gene ends were 5 bases for V and 7 bases for J; bases not matched to a gene: 11. The chain's CDR3 is CASSLGLEIKNEQFF. Written as DNA, the CDR3 is TGTGCCAGCAGTCTCGGACTAGAGATCAAGAATGAGCAGTTCTTC.

This clone was found once. The gene calls are TRBV5-4 and TRBJ2-5; 8 nucleotides align to TRBD2. CDR3 length: 15 amino acids. Germline V gives CDR1 SGHNT, CDR2 YYREEE (reference sequence). V was clipped by 2 bases and J by 2 bases; unmatched bases: 5. CDR3 in DNA: TGTGCCAGCAGCTTAGGACTAGCTATACAAGAGACCCAGTACTTC. Translated: CASSLGLAIQETQYF.

The rearrangement joins TRBV10-3 to TRBJ2-3; tentatively, D is TRBD1 or TRBD2 (5 bases each). The CDR3 has 11 residues. Between the trimmed V and J ends, which lost 11 bases and 7 bases, there was a span of 13 bases. CDR1 is ENHRY, CDR2 SYGVKD, per germline. CDR3 sequence reads: CALGPLNTQYF. The CDR3 nucleotides read TGTGCCTTGGGACCTCTCAATACGCAGTATTTT.

The chain is built from TRBV30 and TRBJ1-6, with a tentative D call TRBD1 (6 bases). The germline V gene encodes CDR1 GTSNPN and CDR2 SVGIG (reference sequence). The CDR3 sequence is 19 residues long. Trimming pared 1 base from V and 3 bases from J, leaving 22 bases between. CDR3 residues: CAWSGLRQASTLYNSPLHF. DNA for the CDR3: TGTGCCTGGAGTGGATTAAGACAGGCTTCGACGCTCTATAATTCACCCCTCCACTTT.

The chain recombines TRBV27 with TRBJ1-3; TRBD1 aligns across 11 bases. The CDR3 length is 14 residues. Germline V gene lookup returns CDR1 MNHEY and CDR2 SMNVEV (reference sequence). The ends lost 5 bases at V and 5 bases at J; junction bases unmatched: 2. CDR3 sequence (DNA): TGTGCCAGCAGTGGGACAGGGGGTCGAAACACCATATATTTT. Translation gives CASSGTGGRNTIYF.

The J gene is TRBJ1-1, the V gene TRBV4-2; tentatively, D is TRBD1 (5 bases). The germline gives CDR1 LGHNA, CDR2 YNFKEQ. CDR3 length: 16 amino acids. Trimming stripped 2 bases from V and 3 bases from J, with 16 bases between. CDR3 amino acids: CASSQSFRGKDTEAFF. Written as DNA, the CDR3 is TGTGCCAGCAGCCAATCCTTCCGGGGGAAGGACACTGAAGCTTTCTTT.

This clone was seen once. This chain uses TRBV10-3 with TRBJ1-2; TRBD1 agrees at 7 bases. This CDR3 is 12 amino acids long. With 11 bases clipped from V and 3 bases from J, the junction kept 6 bases outside the gene matches. Germline lookup yields CDR1 ENHRY and CDR2 SYGVKD. For the CDR3, the DNA is TGTGCCTTAGGGGGCGCGGACTATGGCTACACCTTC. It translates to CALGGADYGYTF.

The chain is built from TRBV6-6 and TRBJ2-3; D might be TRBD1 (6 bases). The CDR3 is 15 amino acids. Germline V gene lookup returns CDR1 MNHNY and CDR2 SVGAGI (reference sequence). V lost 2 bases and J lost 4, with 13 bases in between. CDR3 in DNA: TGTGCCAGCAGTTACGTACAGGGCCGCCCAGATACGCAGTATTTT. It encodes CASSYVQGRPDTQYF.

The chain joins TRBV4-3 to TRBJ2-1, with D possibly being TRBD1 (5 bases). Germline assignment: CDR1 LGHNA and CDR2 YSLEER. V lost 8 bases, J lost 5 bases, and 16 bases lay in between. This CDR3 is built from 14 residues. This CDR3 is CASGARSWHNEQFF. The CDR3 DNA follows: TGCGCCAGCGGGGCCCGGAGCTGGCACAATGAGCAGTTCTTC.

This clone was recorded only once. The chain is built from TRBV29-1 and TRBJ1-2; the match to TRBD1 covers 8 bases. Per germline, CDR1 SQVTM and CDR2 ANQGSEA. CDR3 length equals 13 residues. After removal of 5 bases from V and 3 bases from J, the junction contained 5 bases not matched to a gene. Written as DNA, the CDR3 is TGCAGCGTTCACCAGGGGGCTGACTATGGCTACACCTTC. It specifies CSVHQGADYGYTF.

The chain has TRBV15 and TRBJ2-1; a possible D gene is TRBD1 (5 bases). Germline CDR1 reads LNHNV; CDR2 reads YYDKDF (reference sequence). V was pared by 3 bases and J by 5 bases, with 17 bases between. The CDR3 contains 16 residues. The CDR3 region has the DNA TGTGCCACCAGCAGGGGGCTTGCGTTAGGCGACAATGAGCAGTTCTTC. Translated: CATSRGLALGDNEQFF.

This chain connects TRBV7-9 to TRBJ2-7; D is unclear. Germline values: CDR1 SEHNR, CDR2 FQNEAQ (reference sequence). Trimming left V 5 bases short and J 7 bases short, with 12 bases between. The CDR3 consists of 12 residues. The DNA of the CDR3 is TGTGCCAGCAGCCAAGGGTTCAGGGAGCAGTACGTC. Protein product: CASSQGFREQYV.

CDR3 protein: CASSSPRGAGTEAFF. Here the CDR3 DNA reads TGTGCCAGCAGCTCCCCGCGGGGGGCTGGGACTGAAGCTTTCTTT. This chain joins TRBV7-9 and TRBJ1-1; D might be TRBD1 (6 bases). Deletions cut 4 bases from V and 5 bases from J, with 17 bases between. Germline loops: CDR1 SEHNR, CDR2 FQNEAQ (reference sequence). The CDR3 runs to 15 residues.

J is TRBJ1-2 and V is TRBV28, with 9 bases matching TRBD1. The length of the CDR3 is 15 residues. The V gene end was trimmed by 6 bases and the J gene end by 3 bases; junction bases not matched to a gene: 8. Germline CDR1 and CDR2: MDHEN and SYDVKM. CDR3 DNA sequence: TGTGCCAGCAGCAAAACAGGGGGCAATTACTATGGCTACACCTTC. Its translation is CASSKTGGNYYGYTF.

The V call is TRBV27, the J call TRBJ1-5; D gene uncertain. The CDR3 is 14 residues long. Germline CDR1 and CDR2: MNHEY and SMNVEV (reference sequence). The V gene lost 1 base and the J gene lost 3 bases, with 7 bases spanning the gap. The CDR3 reads CASSLWASNQPQHF. The DNA for the CDR3 is TGTGCCAGCAGTTTATGGGCGTCCAATCAGCCCCAGCATTTT.

CDR3 nucleotides: TGTGCCTGCGGACTAGCGGCGGGAGATACGCAGTATTTT. As protein: CACGLAAGDTQYF. This chain joins TRBV30 and TRBJ2-3, with 10 nucleotides matching TRBD2. Germline V gene lookup returns CDR1 GTSNPN and CDR2 SVGIG (reference sequence). The V and J ends lost 6 bases and 5 bases, in that order; junction bases with no gene match: 5. CDR3 size: 13 residues. Supplemented by reference TRBV30 and TRBJ2-3, the full variable domain reads SQTIHQWPATLVQPVGSPLSLECTVEGTSNPNLYWYRQAAGRGLQLLFYSVGIGQISSEVPQNLSASRPQDRQFILSSKKLLLSDSGFYLCACGLAAGDTQYFGPGTRLTVL.

The CDR3 here is CASSVANRREKLFF. The CDR3 bases are TGTGCCAGCAGCGTAGCTAACAGACGAGAAAAACTGTTTTTT. The V gene is TRBV9, the J gene TRBJ1-4; D unclear. V lost 0 bases, J lost 8 bases, and 11 bases lay in between. The CDR3 sequence is 14 residues long. Germline-derived CDR1 and CDR2 are SGDLS and YYNGEE. Looking up the rest from reference TRBV9 and TRBJ1-4 gives the full variable domain: DSGVTQTPKHLITATGQRVTLRCSPRSGDLSVYWYQQSLDQGLQFLIQYYNGEERAKGNILERFSAQQFPDLHSELNLSSLELGDSALYFCASSVANRREKLFFGSGTQLSVL.

V usage is TRBV18 and J usage is TRBJ2-5; D is ambiguous. The V end lost 8 bases, the J end lost 5 bases, and 6 bases lay between the germline ends. Germline lookup yields CDR1 KGHSH and CDR2 LQKENI. The CDR3 extends over 10 amino acids. DNA for the CDR3: TGTGCCAGCGGTAGCGAGACCCAGTACTTC. Protein product: CASGSETQYF.